The 17 T cell receptor beta chains listed next were all sequenced from one sample in a study of human T cells and chemical hapten exposure. Stated time point: pre-sensitization, week 0. Specified treatment: therapeutic diphenylcyclopropenone sensitization with weekly scalp DPC. TCRdb analysed the RACE reads with MiXCR anew, one entry per CDR3 protein. The data hold approximately 320,000 distinct CDR3 sequences, with roughly 6% observed a single time. The material sequenced was whole blood, taken in connection with sensitization to the hapten diphenylcyclopropenone (DPC). Every receptor here comes from a woman younger than 35 with alopecia areata. Some clones in this sample may be carry-over from other donors' samples.

The chain employs TRBV6-1 and TRBJ1-1; D remains unclear. Germline V CDR1 and CDR2: MNHNS, SASEGT. The V and J ends lost 6 bases and 1 base respectively, with 27 bases between them. This CDR3 is 19 amino acids long. In DNA form, the CDR3 reads TGTGCCAGCAGGTCCCTTGTGTCAAATCATTTGGGCCGGAACACTGAAGCTTTCTTT. Protein sequence: CASRSLVSNHLGRNTEAFF.

This clonotype was found many times. The chain links TRBV7-2 to TRBJ2-3; the D is unclear. Deletions cut 2 bases from V and 10 bases from J, with 19 bases between. The CDR3 consists of 15 residues. From germline, CDR1 is SGHTA and CDR2 FQGNSA. CDR3 nucleotides: TGTGCCAGCAGCTTACTCCCTGCACGCTCGTCGCCGCAGTATTTT. Translated, it gives CASSLLPARSSPQYF.

This clonotype was recorded at least ten times. The J gene is TRBJ2-5, the V gene TRBV7-8; 9 bases are shared with TRBD1. Trimming at V came to 3 bases and at J to 2 bases, leaving 7 bases not matched to a gene. Germline V gene data show CDR1 as SGHVS and CDR2 as FQNEAQ. There are 16 residues in the CDR3. This chain's CDR3 is CASSFDEDRGQETQYF. The CDR3 DNA reads as TGTGCCAGCAGCTTTGACGAGGACAGGGGTCAAGAGACCCAGTACTTC. Combining the CDR3 with reference TRBV7-8 and TRBJ2-5 gives the whole variable domain GAGVSQSPRYKVAKRGQDVALRCDPISGHVSLFWYQQALGQGPEFLTYFQNEAQLDKSGLPSDRFFAERPEGSVSTLKIQRTQQEDSAVYLCASSFDEDRGQETQYFGPGTRLLVL.

This clonotype appeared a few times. The chain has TRBV28 and TRBJ2-1, with TRBD2 matching 12 bases. The CDR3 extends over 15 amino acids. The V and J ends lost 7 bases and 10 bases, in that order; junction bases with no gene match: 11. Germline CDR1 and CDR2: MDHEN and SYDVKM. CDR3 sequence (DNA): TGTGCCAGCAACCGAGGTCTAGCGGGGGGGCGAGAGCAGTTCTTC. The encoded protein is CASNRGLAGGREQFF. Combining the CDR3 with reference TRBV28 and TRBJ2-1 gives the whole variable domain DVKVTQSSRYLVKRTGEKVFLECVQDMDHENMFWYRQDPGLGLRLIYFSYDVKMKEKGDIPEGYSVSREKKERFSLILESASTNQTSMYLCASNRGLAGGREQFFGPGTRLTVL.

CDR3 amino acids: CAGRRDRDMSEQYF. The CDR3 nucleotides read TGTGCCGGGCGCCGGGACAGGGATATGAGCGAGCAGTACTTC. The chain couples TRBV6-2 or TRBV6-3 to TRBJ2-7; 9 nucleotides match TRBD1. The V segment lost 11 bases and the J segment 6 bases; nucleotides outside the gene matches: 14. The CDR3 is made up of 14 amino acids. Per germline, CDR1 MNHEY and CDR2 SVGEGT.

This clonotype was found a few times. This chain connects TRBV12-3 or TRBV12-4 to TRBJ1-4; the match to TRBD1 covers 8 bases. The CDR3 is made up of 13 amino acids. V lost 10 bases to trimming and J lost 6 bases; unmatched junction nucleotides: 7. The CDR3, as DNA: TGTGCCACCAAACAGGGGGGTTATGAAAAACTGTTTTTT. Protein: CATKQGGYEKLFF.

This chain uses TRBV6-5 with TRBJ1-3, with D perhaps matching TRBD1 (5 bases). CDR3 length: 15 residues. Per the germline V gene, CDR1 is MNHEY and CDR2 is SVGAGI. Trimming took 1 base from V and 4 from J, leaving 11 bases between them. CDR3 amino acids: CASSYWAGRGNTIYF. The CDR3 nucleotides read TGTGCCAGCAGTTACTGGGCAGGGAGGGGAAACACCATATATTTT.

As for this clonotype: Since no conserved phenylalanine or tryptophan closes the CDR3, a read error is the likely cause. The chain is built from TRBV6-6 and TRBJ2-7; D unresolved. This CDR3 comprises 13 residues. The V and J ends lost 5 bases and 0 bases respectively, with 8 bases between them. Germline CDR1 is MNHNY and CDR2 is SVGAGI (reference sequence). In nucleotides, the CDR3 is TGTGCCAGCAGTCCCAGACTCTCCTACGAGCAGTACTAC. Amino acid sequence: CASSPRLSYEQYY.

This clonotype was observed at least ten times. The chain recombines TRBV10-3 with TRBJ2-3; D not certain. V gave up 7 bases and J gave up 2 bases, with 7 bases separating them. The CDR3 is 12 amino acids. Germline V lookup: CDR1 ENHRY, CDR2 SYGVKD. The CDR3 region is CAITATTDTQYF. For the CDR3, the DNA is TGTGCCATCACAGCGACCACAGATACGCAGTATTTT.

The rearrangement uses TRBV20-1 and TRBJ1-2; D unclear. Trimming left V 6 bases short and J 5 bases short, with 16 bases between. Germline lookup yields CDR1 DFQATT and CDR2 SNEGSKA (reference sequence). The CDR3 length is 13 residues. This CDR3 is CSADPRLGYGYTF. In nucleotides, the CDR3 is TGCAGTGCCGATCCTAGGTTGGGGTATGGCTACACCTTC.

This chain uses TRBV20-1 with TRBJ2-3, with D maybe TRBD1 (5 bases). V was cut by 5 bases and J by 1 base, with 10 bases left in between. This CDR3 contains 13 residues. Germline V gives CDR1 DFQATT, CDR2 SNEGSKA (reference sequence). The CDR3 DNA reads TGCAGTGCTCCGCAGGGTGGCACAGATACGCAGTATTTT. This sequence encodes CSAPQGGTDTQYF.

The table lists this clonotype with many counts. This rearrangement joins TRBV11-2 to TRBJ1-4; 12 bases line up with TRBD1. This CDR3 is 19 amino acids long. CDR1 and CDR2 from the germline V gene are SGHAT and FQNNGV. With V trimmed by 3 bases and J by 3 bases, 11 bases remained unmatched. CDR3 sequence (DNA): TGTGCCAGCAGCTTTCCGGGACAGGGGGCAGAAAGGGCTAATGAAAAACTGTTTTTT. It is translated as CASSFPGQGAERANEKLFF.

The gene calls are TRBV4-1 and TRBJ2-1, with D hard to call. Per germline, CDR1 MGHRA and CDR2 YSYEKL. This CDR3 region has 16 residues. Between the trimmed V and J ends, which lost 0 bases and 3 bases, there was a span of 12 bases. The CDR3 region is CASSQDPSGFYNEQFF. CDR3 DNA: TGCGCCAGCAGCCAAGATCCTAGTGGGTTCTACAATGAGCAGTTCTTC.

This clonotype was recorded a few times. The rearrangement joins TRBV29-1 to TRBJ1-1, with no clear D. The V gene's germline CDR1 is SQVTM and CDR2 ANQGSEA. Trimming took 1 base from V and 6 from J, leaving 12 bases between them. There are 13 residues in the CDR3. The CDR3 bases are TGCAGCGTTGAAGGAGGGCGGAGGGCTGAAGCTTTCTTT. Translating it yields CSVEGGRRAEAFF.

This clonotype came up many times. The V and J genes are TRBV7-9 and TRBJ1-1; 9 nucleotides match TRBD1. CDR3 size: 14 residues. Germline CDR1 reads SEHNR; CDR2 reads FQNEAQ (reference sequence). Losses at the gene ends were 4 bases for V and 4 bases for J; bases not matched to a gene: 4. The CDR3 DNA reads as TGTGCCAGCAGCTCAAGGGGACAGGGCACTGAAGCTTTCTTT. Translating it yields CASSSRGQGTEAFF. The variable domain in full, with the rest retrieved from reference TRBV7-9 and TRBJ1-1, is DTGVSQNPRHKITKRGQNVTFRCDPISEHNRLYWYRQTLGQGPEFLTYFQNEAQLEKSRLLSDRFSAERPKGSFSTLEIQRTEQGDSAMYLCASSSRGQGTEAFFGQGTRLTVV.

This clonotype occurred many times. The chain carries TRBV11-1 and TRBJ2-5, with 9 bases aligning to TRBD2. Germline lookup yields CDR1 SGHAT and CDR2 FQDESV (reference sequence). There are 17 residues in the CDR3. V dropped 2 bases and J dropped 3; count of bases not matched to a gene: 10. CDR3 amino acids: CASSLQRSGGGEETQYF. Written as DNA, the CDR3 is TGTGCCAGCAGCTTACAGAGAAGCGGCGGGGGGGAAGAGACCCAGTACTTC.

There are a few counts of this clonotype. V and J are TRBV10-3 and TRBJ1-1, with TRBD1 as a possible D gene (5 bases). The V gene lost 4 bases and the J gene lost 0 bases, with 6 bases spanning the gap. The CDR3 runs to 13 residues. The germline gives CDR1 ENHRY, CDR2 SYGVKD. The DNA of the CDR3 is TGTGCCATCAGTGGACAGTTGAACACTGAAGCTTTCTTT. The encoded protein is CAISGQLNTEAFF.